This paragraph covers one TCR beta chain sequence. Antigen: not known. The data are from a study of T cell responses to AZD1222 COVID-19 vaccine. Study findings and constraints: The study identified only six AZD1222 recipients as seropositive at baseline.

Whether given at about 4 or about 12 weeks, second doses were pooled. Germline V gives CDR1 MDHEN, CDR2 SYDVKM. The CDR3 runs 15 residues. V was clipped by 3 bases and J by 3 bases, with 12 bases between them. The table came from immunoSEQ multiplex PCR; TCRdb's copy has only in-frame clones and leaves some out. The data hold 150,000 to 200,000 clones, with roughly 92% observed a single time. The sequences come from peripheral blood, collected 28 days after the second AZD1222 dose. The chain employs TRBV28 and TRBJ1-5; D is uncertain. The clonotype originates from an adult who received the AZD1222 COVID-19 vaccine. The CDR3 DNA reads TGTGCCAGCAGTTTTCCGGGAGGCTTCAATCAGCCCCAGCATTTT. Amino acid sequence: CASSFPGGFNQPQHF.